One and the same sample provided the 22 T cell receptor beta chains below, sequenced in a study of molecular identifiers for immune sequencing clone quantification. MiXCR, applied by TCRdb to the PCR reads, yields one record per CDR3 protein. The sample consists of over 600,000 distinct CDR3 sequences, around 20% of them appearing once. The specimen sequenced was naive CD8+ T cells from blood, with Jurkat cell RNA spiked in. Sample subset: FACS-sorted CD8+CD4-CCR7+CD45RA+ naive T cells. These receptors all come from a human donor in good health. Some libraries in this study had Jurkat cell RNA spiked in.

This clonotype occurred a few times. The chain has TRBV5-1 and TRBJ2-2; D tentatively reads TRBD1 or TRBD2 (6 bases each). V shed 0 bases and J shed 3 bases, with 12 bases lying between them. Germline V gene lookup returns CDR1 SGHRS and CDR2 YFSETQ. The CDR3 is made up of 16 amino acids. The CDR3 sequence is CASSLVGGGDTGELFF. DNA for the CDR3: TGCGCCAGCAGCTTGGTCGGGGGCGGAGACACCGGGGAGCTGTTTTTT.

This clonotype was observed at least ten times. J is TRBJ2-3 and V is TRBV2, with 9 bases aligning to TRBD1. With V trimmed by 8 bases and J by 7 bases, 13 bases remained unmatched. The CDR3 totals 15 residues. Germline CDR1 reads SNHLY; CDR2 reads FYNNEI. The CDR3, as DNA: TGTGCCAGCTTTGTGACGGGACAGGGAAGTAATACGCAGTATTTT. It translates to CASFVTGQGSNTQYF.

This chain uses TRBV29-1 with TRBJ1-1, with TRBD1 identical over 7 bases. Germline CDR1 reads SQVTM; CDR2 reads ANQGSEA. The CDR3 extends over 12 amino acids. J lost 1 base, V lost 8 bases, and 4 bases had no gene match. The CDR3 spells CSIRTGNTEAFF. DNA of the CDR3: TGCAGCATTCGGACAGGGAACACTGAAGCTTTCTTT.

This clonotype was recorded many times. The V gene is TRBV12-3 or TRBV12-4, the J gene TRBJ2-1; possible D gene TRBD1, 6 bases. V dropped 1 base and J dropped 2 bases, with 15 bases sitting between them. The CDR3 loop spans 17 amino acids. In nucleotides, the CDR3 is TGTGCCAGCAGTTTAGTAGGCCCAGACAGGACCTACAATGAGCAGTTCTTC. Protein: CASSLVGPDRTYNEQFF.

The CDR3 DNA follows: TGCGCCAGCTGCCCTACCCGGATGGCCGTGAACACTGAAGCTTTCTTT. The encoded protein is CASCPTRMAVNTEAFF. The chain links TRBV4-3 to TRBJ1-1; D remains unclear. CDR1 and CDR2 from the germline V gene are LGHNA and YSLEER. The CDR3 is made up of 16 amino acids. V dropped 8 bases and J dropped 0 bases, with 19 bases sitting between them.

Many counts were recorded for this clonotype. J is TRBJ2-7 and V is TRBV7-9, with a possible D match to TRBD1 (6 bases). Trimming cost V 5 bases and J 4 bases, with 15 bases left between them. Germline V gene sequence: CDR1 SEHNR, CDR2 FQNEAQ (reference sequence). This CDR3 has 14 residues. The CDR3 sequence: CASSPTDREYEQYF. CDR3 sequence (DNA): TGTGCCAGCAGCCCCACGGACAGAGAGTACGAGCAGTACTTC.

This clonotype was detected ten times or more. The rearrangement links TRBV20-1 to TRBJ2-2, with TRBD2 identical over 11 bases. There are 18 residues in the CDR3. CDR1 and CDR2 (germline): DFQATT, SNEGSKA (reference sequence). V shed 3 bases and J 7 bases; nucleotides not matched to a gene: 16. The CDR3 protein is CSASSRGLAVGLGGELFF. The CDR3 DNA reads as TGCAGTGCTAGTAGTAGGGGACTAGCGGTCGGTCTGGGCGGGGAGCTGTTTTTT.

Comments on this clonotype: It may be a read error: a sequence one base away is much more abundant. The chain is built from TRBV5-6 and TRBJ1-4; no clear D gene. V was cut by 4 bases and J by 8 bases, with 18 bases left in between. Germline V lookup: CDR1 SGHDT, CDR2 YYEEEE. The CDR3 sequence is 15 residues long. The CDR3 reads CASSLSSSVREKLFF. For the CDR3, the DNA is TGTGCCAGCAGCCTCTCCTCCAGTGTTCGGGAAAAACTGTTTTTT. Drawing the rest from reference TRBV5-6 and TRBJ1-4, the complete variable domain is DAGVTQSPTHLIKTRGQQVTLRCSPKSGHDTVSWYQQALGQGPQFIFQYYEEEERQRGNFPDRFSGHQFPNYSSELNVNALLLGDSALYLCASSLSSSVREKLFFGSGTQLSVL.

This clonotype has a count of ten or more. The CDR3 nucleotides are TGTGCCAGTAGCCCTTCTAGCGGGGGGTCGACCGGGGAGCTGTTTTTT. It specifies CASSPSSGGSTGELFF. The chain carries TRBV19 and TRBJ2-2; 11 bases align to TRBD2. The CDR3 is 16 amino acids. The J segment lost 5 bases and the V segment lost 6 bases, leaving 8 bases of the junction unmatched. Germline assignment: CDR1 LNHDA and CDR2 SQIVND (reference sequence).

This clonotype was counted ten times or more. This rearrangement joins TRBV12-3 or TRBV12-4 to TRBJ2-4; 9 bases agree with TRBD1. CDR3 length: 16 residues. With 2 bases clipped from V and 9 bases from J, the junction kept 11 bases outside the gene matches. Written as DNA, the CDR3 is TGTGCCAGCAGTTTAAGGACAGGGGTAGGAAATCTCATTCAGTACTTC. Residues: CASSLRTGVGNLIQYF.

Only a few counts were recorded for this clonotype. CDR3 sequence reads: CASSIGDRGSNEQFF. The CDR3 DNA is TGTGCCAGTAGTATTGGCGACAGAGGGAGCAATGAGCAGTTCTTC. The genes are TRBV19 and TRBJ2-1; the D gene could be TRBD1 or TRBD2 (5 bases each). Trimming removed 3 bases from V and 6 bases from J, with 15 bases in between. The germline V gene encodes CDR1 LNHDA and CDR2 SQIVND (reference sequence). The CDR3 length is 15 residues.

This clonotype came up many times. The V gene is TRBV20-1, the J gene TRBJ2-1; 12 nucleotides match TRBD2. Germline values: CDR1 DFQATT, CDR2 SNEGSKA (reference sequence). V lost 0 bases to trimming and J lost 7 bases; unmatched junction nucleotides: 10. The CDR3 runs 17 residues. The CDR3 here is CSARDVPLAGGPNEQFF. The CDR3 nucleotides are TGCAGTGCTAGAGACGTCCCTCTAGCGGGAGGGCCGAATGAGCAGTTCTTC.

As concerns this clonotype: One end of the junction is discordant with germline, which a read error may explain. The genes are TRBV12-3 or TRBV12-4 and TRBJ1-6, with 9 bases matching TRBD1. CDR3 length: 16 residues. DNA for the CDR3: TGTGCCAGCAGTTTAGGAGGACAGGGGTGGAATTCACCCCTCCGCTTT. Amino acids: CASSLGGQGWNSPLRF.

Remarks on this clonotype: A much larger clone lies one base from this, so it may be a read error. Because it lacks the conserved phenylalanine or tryptophan at the end, this CDR3 is likely a read error. The rearrangement joins TRBV5-3 to TRBJ1-1; TRBD1 matches at 7 bases. TRBV5-3 is placed among ORFs of uncertain function. This CDR3 is built from 14 residues. The CDR3 coding sequence is TGTGCCAGCAGCTTGCCGACAGGGTACTCTGAAGCTTTCCTT. It specifies CASSLPTGYSEAFL.

Concerning this clonotype: A much larger clone differs by one base, so this may be a read error. The chain employs TRBV6-5 and TRBJ1-2; D not resolved. CDR1 is MNHEY and CDR2 is SVGAGI in the germline V gene. This CDR3 contains 14 residues. CDR3 DNA: TGTGCCAGCAGCCCCGTGAGCCTTGACTATGGCTACGCCTTC. It codes for CASSPVSLDYGYAF.

Turning to this clonotype: With a much larger clone just one base away, this may be a read error. The gene calls are TRBV4-3 and TRBJ2-2, with 11 bases lining up with TRBD2. The CDR3 spans 18 residues. Germline V gene sequence: CDR1 LGHNA, CDR2 YSLEER. The V gene end was trimmed by 0 bases and the J gene end by 4 bases; junction bases not matched to a gene: 7. In nucleotides, the CDR3 is TGCGCCAGCAGCCAAGATGGTAGCGGGAGGGCGGGCACCGGGGAGCTGTTTTTT. As protein: CASSQDGSGRAGTGELFF.

This clonotype occurred many times. The V gene is TRBV12-3 or TRBV12-4, the J gene TRBJ1-1, with D tentatively TRBD1 (5 bases). This CDR3 spans 12 amino acids. V gave up 3 bases and J gave up 6 bases, with 8 bases separating them. CDR3 sequence: CASSFWGSEAFF. The CDR3 nucleotides read TGTGCCAGCAGTTTTTGGGGGTCTGAAGCTTTCTTT.

Note on this clonotype: Germline is not matched at one junction end, which may reflect a read error. This chain joins TRBV4-1 and TRBJ1-6, with D perhaps TRBD1 (5 bases). Germline V lookup: CDR1 MGHRA, CDR2 YSYEKL. The CDR3 extends over 15 amino acids. The CDR3 DNA reads as TGCGCCAGCAGCCAAAAGTCAGGGTATAGTTCACCCCTCCACTTT. Its protein is CASSQKSGYSSPLHF.

In this sample, this clonotype turned up many times. The chain couples TRBV29-1 to TRBJ2-7; a weak D match, TRBD2 (6 bases). Trimming shortened V by 7 bases and J by 4 bases, and 26 bases separated the two germline ends. The germline V gene has CDR1 SQVTM and CDR2 ANQGSEA. The CDR3 runs to 16 residues. As DNA, the CDR3 is TGCAGCGCCGAGACGGTGGGCAGGGCTGGGACTTACGAGCAGTACTTC. Its protein product is CSAETVGRAGTYEQYF.

This clonotype was recorded once. At one end, the junction sequence differs from germline, possibly due to a read error. The CDR3 nucleotides read TGTGCCAGCAGCTTAGCTAATGAGCTGTTCTTC. It yields the protein CASSLANELFF. The V and J genes are TRBV7-8 and TRBJ2-1; D not certain. The germline gives CDR1 SGHVS, CDR2 FQNEAQ. The CDR3 contains 11 residues.

At least ten counts were recorded for this clonotype. The chain joins TRBV6-1 to TRBJ1-5; no firm D call. Germline values: CDR1 MNHNS, CDR2 SASEGT. There are 14 residues in the CDR3. Trimming removed 7 bases from V and 2 bases from J, with 12 bases in between. This chain's CDR3 is CASMGGVGNQPQHF. The DNA for the CDR3 is TGTGCCAGCATGGGAGGAGTCGGCAATCAGCCCCAGCATTTT.

This clonotype was picked up many times. This sequence joins TRBV4-3 and TRBJ2-5, with D tentatively TRBD1 (5 bases). Germline V lookup: CDR1 LGHNA, CDR2 YSLEER. Trimming removed 0 bases from V and 0 bases from J, with 11 bases in between. The CDR3 length is 16 residues. The CDR3 loop is CASSQDIQANQETQYF. The CDR3 DNA sequence: TGCGCCAGCAGCCAAGATATACAGGCCAACCAAGAGACCCAGTACTTC.